This TCR beta chain derives from a study of human T cells and chemical hapten exposure. The overall study: Sensitization used 2% DPC on around 2 cm by around 2 cm upper inner arm skin. A mostly female patient group had alopecia areata, totalis or universalis.

TCRdb used MiXCR to reprocess the RACE reads, holding one entry per CDR3 protein. This repertoire shows approximately 73,000 distinct CDR3 sequences, about 9.4% found once; its top ten account for about 1.3%. Findings and caveats of the study: Clustering by CDR3 similarity yielded significantly more large clusters from expanded TCRs than controls.

Specified time point: patch test 1, 2 weeks after DPC sensitization. Stated treatment: therapeutic diphenylcyclopropenone sensitization with weekly scalp DPC. The CDR3 spans 15 residues. Germline V gene lookup returns CDR1 MDHEN and CDR2 SYDVKM. The ends lost 6 bases at V and 6 bases at J; junction bases unmatched: 6. This clonotype was detected a few times. Its antigen remains unknown. Sequencing used whole blood, obtained in connection with sensitization to the hapten diphenylcyclopropenone (DPC). The genes are TRBV28 and TRBJ1-6; 9 bases agree with TRBD1. This sequence originates from a woman between 45 and 65 years old with alopecia areata. Some clones in this sample may be carry-over from other donors' samples. The CDR3 nucleotides read TGTGCCAGCAGCCCAGTGGGACAGGGTAATTCACCCCTCCACTTT. Translation gives CASSPVGQGNSPLHF.